A selection of T cell receptor beta chains follows, all from one sample in a study of T cell responses to AZD1222 COVID-19 vaccine. Assay: immunoSEQ multiplex PCR; the TCRdb copy retains only in-frame clones and omits some. The data hold about 120,000 clones, with roughly 90% observed a single time. Sequences were derived from peripheral blood, sampled on day 0 of AZD1222 vaccination. Receptors originate from an adult in good health. CDR3s include the opening cysteine and the closing phenylalanine or tryptophan. Fields, in order: V gene, J gene, D gene, clone size, CDR3 protein, CDR3 DNA. The D gene is left open where the match is weak. The size of a clone is reported for some rows only, either as once, few or many, or as a class for expanded clones.

v_gene: TRBV29-1; j_gene: TRBJ2-7; d_gene: TRBD1; abundance: -; CDR3aa: CSVSTGGGSYEQYF; CDR3nt: TGCAGCGTTTCGACAGGGGGCGGCTCCTACGAGCAGTACTTC
v_gene: TRBV9; j_gene: TRBJ2-5; d_gene: TRBD2; abundance: -; CDR3aa: CASSVEPSGGETQYF; CDR3nt: TGTGCCAGCAGCGTAGAACCTAGCGGGGGGGAGACCCAGTACTTC
v_gene: TRBV2; j_gene: TRBJ1-1; d_gene: -; abundance: once; CDR3aa: CASSRVRGNTEAFF; CDR3nt: TGTGCCAGCAGTCGGGTCAGGGGGAACACTGAAGCTTTCTTT
v_gene: TRBV9; j_gene: TRBJ2-2; d_gene: TRBD2; abundance: -; CDR3aa: CASSPRALAGGRTGELFF; CDR3nt: TGTGCCAGCAGCCCGAGAGCCCTAGCGGGGGGGCGTACCGGGGAGCTGTTTTTT
v_gene: TRBV28; j_gene: TRBJ2-1; d_gene: TRBD2; abundance: -; CDR3aa: CASSTGLAGLQFF; CDR3nt: TGTGCCAGCAGTACGGGACTAGCGGGTCTGCAGTTCTTC
v_gene: TRBV6-5; j_gene: TRBJ2-2; d_gene: TRBD1; abundance: few; CDR3aa: CASSSGTGFPGELFF; CDR3nt: TGTGCCAGCAGTTCCGGGACAGGGTTTCCCGGGGAGCTGTTTTTT
v_gene: TRBV7-9; j_gene: TRBJ2-1; d_gene: TRBD1; abundance: -; CDR3aa: CASSPSGTGSYNEQFF; CDR3nt: TGTGCCAGCAGCCCTTCCGGGACAGGGTCGTACAATGAGCAGTTCTTC
v_gene: TRBV6-5; j_gene: TRBJ2-7; d_gene: TRBD1; abundance: once; CDR3aa: CASSYGDRVAYEQYF; CDR3nt: TGTGCCAGCAGTTACGGGGACAGGGTCGCCTACGAGCAGTACTTC
v_gene: TRBV4-3; j_gene: TRBJ2-3; d_gene: -; abundance: -; CDR3aa: CASSQLTGSYTDTQYF; CDR3nt: TGCGCCAGCAGCCAATTAACAGGGTCCTACACAGATACGCAGTATTTT
v_gene: TRBV6-2/TRBV6-3; j_gene: TRBJ1-5; d_gene: -; abundance: -; CDR3aa: CASSSSSIQPQHF; CDR3nt: TGTGCCAGCAGTTCCTCGTCCATCCAGCCCCAGCATTTT
v_gene: TRBV19; j_gene: TRBJ2-1; d_gene: -; abundance: -; CDR3aa: CASTFGRGYNEQFF; CDR3nt: TGTGCCAGTACCTTTGGTCGGGGTTACAATGAGCAGTTCTTC
v_gene: TRBV19; j_gene: TRBJ1-6; d_gene: -; abundance: -; CDR3aa: CASSPRDSPLSPLHF; CDR3nt: TGTGCCAGTAGTCCACGGGACTCCCCACTTTCACCCCTCCACTTT
v_gene: TRBV18; j_gene: TRBJ1-3; d_gene: -; abundance: -; CDR3aa: CASSPLESRIGNTIYF; CDR3nt: TGTGCCAGCTCACCACTCGAATCCCGAATTGGAAACACCATATATTTT
v_gene: TRBV5-1; j_gene: TRBJ1-2; d_gene: -; abundance: -; CDR3aa: CASSLETPTPNYGYTF; CDR3nt: TGCGCCAGCAGCTTGGAAACCCCGACTCCAAACTATGGCTACACCTTC
v_gene: TRBV15; j_gene: TRBJ2-4; d_gene: -; abundance: -; CDR3aa: CATSRDRGSSWDIQYF; CDR3nt: TGTGCCACCAGCAGAGATAGGGGATCCTCTTGGGACATTCAGTACTTC
v_gene: TRBV5-4; j_gene: TRBJ1-6; d_gene: -; abundance: -; CDR3aa: CASSFVDSNSPLHF; CDR3nt: TGTGCCAGCAGCTTCGTAGATTCCAATTCACCCCTCCACTTT
v_gene: TRBV5-4; j_gene: TRBJ1-2; d_gene: TRBD1; abundance: -; CDR3aa: CASSSGQGGIQGYTF; CDR3nt: TGTGCCAGCAGTTCCGGACAGGGTGGGATACAGGGCTACACCTTC
v_gene: TRBV24-1; j_gene: TRBJ2-2; d_gene: TRBD1; abundance: -; CDR3aa: CATSDATGGDTGELFF; CDR3nt: TGTGCCACCAGTGACGCGACAGGGGGGGACACCGGGGAGCTGTTTTTT
v_gene: TRBV2; j_gene: TRBJ2-5; d_gene: TRBD2; abundance: few; CDR3aa: CASSERRGNQETQYF; CDR3nt: TGTGCCAGCAGTGAAAGGCGGGGGAACCAAGAGACCCAGTACTTC
v_gene: TRBV30; j_gene: TRBJ1-5; d_gene: -; abundance: -; CDR3aa: CAWRDSFNQPQHF; CDR3nt: TGTGCCTGGCGAGACAGTTTCAATCAGCCCCAGCATTTT
v_gene: TRBV6-2/TRBV6-3; j_gene: TRBJ1-2; d_gene: -; abundance: -; CDR3aa: CASSFVFSGAVGYTF; CDR3nt: TGTGCCAGCAGTTTTGTCTTTTCGGGGGCTGTTGGCTACACCTTC
v_gene: TRBV19; j_gene: TRBJ1-4; d_gene: -; abundance: -; CDR3aa: CASSITGPRPGATNEKLFF; CDR3nt: TGTGCCAGTAGTATTACCGGGCCTAGGCCCGGTGCAACTAATGAAAAACTGTTTTTT
v_gene: TRBV19; j_gene: TRBJ1-4; d_gene: -; abundance: -; CDR3aa: CASTTGGRATNEKLFF; CDR3nt: TGTGCCAGTACAACCGGGGGACGTGCAACTAATGAAAAACTGTTTTTT
v_gene: TRBV15; j_gene: TRBJ1-5; d_gene: TRBD1; abundance: -; CDR3aa: CATSSPGTGGGGNQPQHF; CDR3nt: TGTGCCACCAGCAGCCCAGGGACAGGCGGGGGTGGCAATCAGCCCCAGCATTTT
v_gene: TRBV25-1; j_gene: TRBJ2-3; d_gene: -; abundance: -; CDR3aa: CASSGSDSEPSTDTQYF; CDR3nt: TGTGCCAGCAGTGGATCTGACAGCGAACCTAGCACAGATACGCAGTATTTT
v_gene: TRBV20-1; j_gene: TRBJ2-1; d_gene: TRBD2; abundance: -; CDR3aa: CSASSGGRYYNEQFF; CDR3nt: TGCAGTGCTAGTAGCGGGGGCCGCTACTACAATGAGCAGTTCTTC
v_gene: TRBV21-1; j_gene: TRBJ1-1; d_gene: -; abundance: few; CDR3aa: CASSVRTERTEAFF; CDR3nt: TGTGCCAGCAGCGTCAGGACAGAGAGAACTGAAGCTTTCTTT
v_gene: TRBV7-9; j_gene: TRBJ1-2; d_gene: -; abundance: once; CDR3aa: CASSSSGQKIGNGYTF; CDR3nt: TGTGCCAGCAGCTCCTCGGGACAAAAAATTGGGAATGGCTACACCTTC
v_gene: TRBV5-1; j_gene: TRBJ2-3; d_gene: TRBD2; abundance: -; CDR3aa: CASSLAGTSGTDTQYF; CDR3nt: TGCGCCAGCAGCTTGGCAGGGACTAGCGGAACAGATACGCAGTATTTT
v_gene: TRBV27; j_gene: TRBJ1-4; d_gene: TRBD1; abundance: few; CDR3aa: CASSLSGTVRSTNEKLFF; CDR3nt: TGTGCCAGCAGTCTCTCCGGGACAGTAAGATCAACTAATGAAAAACTGTTTTTT
v_gene: TRBV5-4; j_gene: TRBJ2-7; d_gene: -; abundance: -; CDR3aa: CASSSFRTEVSEQYF; CDR3nt: TGTGCCAGCAGCTCGTTTAGGACAGAAGTTTCCGAGCAGTACTTC
v_gene: TRBV11-2; j_gene: TRBJ2-7; d_gene: TRBD2; abundance: -; CDR3aa: CASSLLAGVVYEQYF; CDR3nt: TGTGCCAGCAGCTTGTTAGCGGGAGTGGTCTACGAGCAGTACTTC
v_gene: TRBV12-2; j_gene: TRBJ2-7; d_gene: -; abundance: -; CDR3aa: CASRLAGDRAYEQYF; CDR3nt: TGTGCAAGTCGCTTGGCGGGGGACAGGGCATACGAGCAGTACTTC
v_gene: TRBV30; j_gene: TRBJ2-7; d_gene: -; abundance: -; CDR3aa: CAWSAVYEQYF; CDR3nt: TGTGCCTGGAGTGCGGTCTACGAGCAGTACTTC
v_gene: TRBV27; j_gene: TRBJ2-1; d_gene: TRBD2; abundance: -; CDR3aa: CASSFSGGSSYNEQFF; CDR3nt: TGTGCCAGCAGTTTTAGCGGGGGTAGCTCCTACAATGAGCAGTTCTTC
v_gene: TRBV4-3; j_gene: TRBJ1-1; d_gene: -; abundance: -; CDR3aa: CASSQVLPQGESTEAFF; CDR3nt: TGCGCCAGCAGCCAAGTCCTTCCCCAGGGCGAGAGCACTGAAGCTTTCTTT
v_gene: TRBV20-1; j_gene: TRBJ2-7; d_gene: -; abundance: -; CDR3aa: CSAGEVGEQYF; CDR3nt: TGCAGTGCTGGCGAAGTAGGCGAGCAGTACTTC
v_gene: TRBV7-2; j_gene: TRBJ2-7; d_gene: -; abundance: once; CDR3aa: CASSLVFELHSSYEQYF; CDR3nt: TGTGCCAGCAGCTTAGTCTTCGAACTACATAGCTCCTACGAGCAGTACTTC
v_gene: TRBV18; j_gene: TRBJ2-7; d_gene: -; abundance: -; CDR3aa: CASSPARVSYEQYF; CDR3nt: TGTGCCAGCTCACCGGCCAGGGTCTCCTACGAGCAGTACTTC
v_gene: TRBV28; j_gene: TRBJ2-4; d_gene: TRBD2; abundance: -; CDR3aa: CASNQGGVNIQYF; CDR3nt: TGTGCCAGCAACCAGGGAGGGGTAAACATTCAGTACTTC
v_gene: TRBV28; j_gene: TRBJ2-7; d_gene: -; abundance: -; CDR3aa: CASIGQNYRSSYEQYF; CDR3nt: TGTGCCAGCATCGGGCAGAACTATCGCAGCTCCTACGAGCAGTACTTC
v_gene: TRBV7-2; j_gene: TRBJ1-2; d_gene: -; abundance: -; CDR3aa: CASSLGTAYTYGYTF; CDR3nt: TGTGCCAGCAGCTTAGGGACGGCTTATACCTATGGCTACACCTTC
v_gene: TRBV20-1; j_gene: TRBJ2-1; d_gene: -; abundance: -; CDR3aa: CSASKTDEQFF; CDR3nt: TGCAGTGCTAGTAAAACCGATGAGCAGTTCTTC
v_gene: TRBV4-3; j_gene: TRBJ2-7; d_gene: TRBD1; abundance: -; CDR3aa: CASSLTTGASSYEQYF; CDR3nt: TGCGCCAGCAGCCTTACGACAGGGGCGAGCTCCTACGAGCAGTACTTC
v_gene: TRBV28; j_gene: TRBJ1-1; d_gene: -; abundance: -; CDR3aa: CASRDSLNTEAFF; CDR3nt: TGTGCCAGCAGGGACAGCTTGAACACTGAAGCTTTCTTT
v_gene: TRBV6-5; j_gene: TRBJ2-1; d_gene: TRBD2; abundance: -; CDR3aa: CASSFAAGGRYNEQFF; CDR3nt: TGTGCCAGCAGTTTCGCGGCGGGAGGGAGATACAATGAGCAGTTCTTC
v_gene: TRBV6-5; j_gene: TRBJ2-3; d_gene: -; abundance: -; CDR3aa: CASRSYEGTQYF; CDR3nt: TGTGCCAGCAGGTCCTACGAAGGAACGCAGTATTTT
v_gene: TRBV5-6; j_gene: TRBJ2-1; d_gene: TRBD2; abundance: -; CDR3aa: CASSLLVAGAYEQFF; CDR3nt: TGTGCCAGCAGCTTGTTGGTAGCGGGAGCCTATGAGCAGTTCTTC
v_gene: TRBV18; j_gene: TRBJ2-3; d_gene: -; abundance: -; CDR3aa: CASSPPEGVNTQYF; CDR3nt: TGTGCCAGCTCACCACCTGAGGGTGTGAATACGCAGTATTTT
v_gene: TRBV28; j_gene: TRBJ2-2; d_gene: -; abundance: -; CDR3aa: CASSRGTVAGELFF; CDR3nt: TGTGCCAGCAGTCGGGGGACAGTGGCCGGGGAGCTGTTTTTT
v_gene: TRBV4-3; j_gene: TRBJ1-5; d_gene: -; abundance: -; CDR3aa: CASSQFGGHQPQHF; CDR3nt: TGCGCCAGCAGCCAATTCGGGGGGCATCAGCCCCAGCATTTT
v_gene: TRBV5-6; j_gene: TRBJ2-7; d_gene: -; abundance: -; CDR3aa: CASGWTLRQEEQYF; CDR3nt: TGTGCCAGCGGTTGGACGCTTCGACAGGAGGAGCAGTACTTC
v_gene: TRBV19; j_gene: TRBJ2-7; d_gene: -; abundance: -; CDR3aa: CASSIGDGPYEQYF; CDR3nt: TGTGCCAGTAGTATAGGGGACGGTCCCTACGAGCAGTACTTC
v_gene: TRBV19; j_gene: TRBJ1-4; d_gene: TRBD1; abundance: -; CDR3aa: CASTPGGLVEKLFF; CDR3nt: TGTGCCAGTACCCCAGGGGGGCTTGTTGAAAAACTGTTTTTT
v_gene: TRBV30; j_gene: TRBJ1-1; d_gene: TRBD1; abundance: -; CDR3aa: CAWSSGQGETEAFF; CDR3nt: TGTGCCTGGAGTTCCGGACAGGGTGAGACTGAAGCTTTCTTT
v_gene: TRBV2; j_gene: TRBJ2-5; d_gene: -; abundance: -; CDR3aa: CASSEEEVQIETQYF; CDR3nt: TGTGCCAGCAGTGAAGAAGAGGTACAGATAGAGACCCAGTACTTC
v_gene: TRBV7-9; j_gene: TRBJ1-6; d_gene: -; abundance: -; CDR3aa: CASSSTHSGPLHF; CDR3nt: TGTGCCAGCAGCTCTACCCATTCAGGGCCCCTCCACTTT
v_gene: TRBV2; j_gene: TRBJ1-1; d_gene: -; abundance: -; CDR3aa: CASSLLRGANTEAFF; CDR3nt: TGTGCCAGCAGTCTCCTAAGAGGGGCGAACACTGAAGCTTTCTTT
v_gene: TRBV6-6; j_gene: TRBJ2-7; d_gene: -; abundance: -; CDR3aa: CASSYWPSDFSYEQYF; CDR3nt: TGTGCCAGCAGTTACTGGCCCTCGGATTTTAGCTACGAGCAGTACTTC